What follows is one TCR beta chain and its context. This entry is derived from a study of blood T cell repertoires in COVID-19. There are 14 residues in the CDR3. Trimming shortened V by 2 bases and J by 6 bases, and 14 bases separated the two germline ends. Germline loops: CDR1 MRHNA, CDR2 SNTAGT. Profiling relied on immunoSEQ multiplex PCR, and the TCRdb table lists in-frame clones only, not all of them. The sample has 150,000 to 200,000 clones, about four fifths seen once; the top ten hold about 7%. The clonotype originates from a human donor in a cohort sampled during active COVID-19. What was sequenced was peripheral blood. This rearrangement joins TRBV6-4 to TRBJ2-7, with D perhaps matching TRBD1 (6 bases). This chain's CDR3 is CASSDRGGRCEQYF. Written as DNA, the CDR3 is TGTGCCAGCAGTGACAGAGGGGGTCGCTGCGAGCAGTACTTC.